This T cell receptor (beta chain) was sequenced for a study of shared clonotypes between healthy human individuals. Whole-study context: The cohort had two women and three men, ages 18 to 49. Study-wide results and caveats: Generation probabilities of non-shared clonotypes were lower (relative to those shared by all four donors).

This clone was counted a single time. Its antigen is unknown. Adult donors, all healthy and HIV-negative, had no recent acute infections or vaccinations. Measured with immunoSEQ multiplex PCR; TCRdb has only the in-frame clones, and not every one. This table holds about 2 million clones, approximately 95% found once. Germline CDR1 and CDR2: LNHNV and YYDKDF (reference sequence). Trimming removed 0 bases at V and 0 bases at J, with 8 bases between. The CDR3 is 16 amino acids. Sequencing was done on a sample of naive CD4+ T cells sorted from blood. As to subset: CD45RA+ positively selected. The receptor's source is a man between 18 and 29 years old in good health. The V gene is TRBV15, the J gene TRBJ2-2; D not certain. Here the CDR3 reads CATSRDLSPNTGELFF. CDR3 in DNA: TGTGCCACCAGCAGAGATCTTTCACCGAACACCGGGGAGCTGTTTTTT.